The 18 T cell receptor beta chains below all came from one sample that was sequenced in a study of human T cells and chemical hapten exposure (dated by TCRdb to the early 2020s). In light of the paper, this sample's time point label describes: pre-sensitization, week 0. The treatment or condition label, as the study defines it: therapeutic diphenylcyclopropenone sensitization with weekly scalp DPC. The library was obtained by RACE. TCRdb shows the sequencer as NextSeq 500. The public reads were reprocessed in TCRdb via fastp at Q25 and MiXCR, keeping in-frame beta chains. Every entry covers one CDR3 protein and lists the most common genes and DNA from its rows. The sample table contains 300,000 to 450,000 distinct CDR3 sequences; only one count was recorded for roughly 4.6% of them. The ten largest clones capture just over 2.5% of the sample. The sequenced sample was whole blood, obtained in connection with sensitization to the hapten diphenylcyclopropenone (DPC). The receptors derive from a woman in her forties or fifties with alopecia areata. Some clones in this sample may be carry-over from other donors' samples.

This clonotype was counted at least ten times. V gene TRBV5-1 combines with J gene TRBJ1-4; no clear D gene. Germline CDR1 SGHRS, CDR2 YFSETQ. V was pared by 1 base and J by 7 bases, with 14 bases between. There are 15 residues in the CDR3. The DNA for the CDR3 is TGCGCCAGCAGCTTGTCCCGGAGTCGTGGTGAAAAACTGTTTTTT. Encoded protein: CASSLSRSRGEKLFF.

This chain links TRBV2 with TRBJ2-3; possibly TRBD1 or TRBD2 for D (7 bases each). The length of the CDR3 is 13 residues. Germline-derived CDR1 and CDR2 are SNHLY and FYNNEI. V gave up 6 bases and J gave up 15 bases, with 22 bases separating them. CDR3 nucleotide sequence: TGTGCCAGCAGCCAGGGGGGGCCGGTCATTGGTTATTTT. It encodes CASSQGGPVIGYF.

This clonotype was picked up a small number of times. The V and J genes are TRBV10-2 and TRBJ2-3; 7 nucleotides align to TRBD1. J was trimmed by 4 bases and V by 4 bases; bases with no gene match: 11. The CDR3 runs 16 residues. Per germline, CDR1 WSHSY and CDR2 SAAADI. The CDR3 here is CASSVGLTGAPDTQYF. Here the CDR3 DNA reads TGCGCCAGCAGTGTTGGGTTAACAGGGGCGCCAGATACGCAGTATTTT.

This clonotype was recorded many times. The chain is built from TRBV12-3 or TRBV12-4 and TRBJ2-1; 8 nucleotides agree with TRBD2. V trimming: 5 bases; J trimming: 9 bases; junction bases outside the gene matches: 9. The length of the CDR3 is 14 residues. The CDR3, as DNA: TGTGCCAGCAGTCCCCGGGGGGGGGCACTTGAGCAGTTCTTC. It yields the protein CASSPRGGALEQFF.

The chain links TRBV4-1 to TRBJ1-2; a possible D gene is TRBD1 (6 bases). Germline V gene sequence: CDR1 MGHRA, CDR2 YSYEKL. This CDR3 comprises 15 residues. V shed 4 bases and J shed 3 bases, with 15 bases lying between them. The CDR3 loop is CASSLFTGLDYGYTF. The CDR3 DNA reads TGCGCCAGCAGCCTGTTCACAGGGTTGGACTATGGCTACACCTTC.

This clonotype was recorded many times. The chain links TRBV29-1 to TRBJ2-3; TRBD1 might be the D (6 bases). From germline, CDR1 is SQVTM and CDR2 ANQGSEA. There are 12 residues in the CDR3. With 4 bases removed from V and 5 bases from J, the gap between germline ends came to 10 bases. CDR3: CSVGGPRDTQYF. Here the CDR3 DNA reads TGCAGCGTTGGGGGGCCGCGAGATACGCAGTATTTT.

This clonotype was recorded at least ten times. The CDR3 nucleotides read TGTGCCAGCAGCCCACCTCGGCTGACTAACGGGGAGCTGTTTTTT. Translating gives CASSPPRLTNGELFF. The chain couples TRBV3-1 to TRBJ2-2; perhaps TRBD2 as D (5 bases). Trimming stripped 4 bases from V and 7 bases from J, with 16 bases between. Germline assignment: CDR1 LGHDT and CDR2 YNNKEL (reference sequence). The CDR3 loop spans 15 amino acids.

This clonotype was detected many times. The chain recombines TRBV27 with TRBJ1-2, with D unclear. CDR1 is MNHEY and CDR2 is SMNVEV in the germline V gene (reference sequence). The length of the CDR3 is 14 residues. Trimming took off 2 bases at V and 1 base at J, with 8 bases between the two ends. CDR3 sequence (DNA): TGTGCCAGCAGTTTAGGCAGGAATAACTATGGCTACACCTTC. Amino acids: CASSLGRNNYGYTF.

The gene calls are TRBV5-1 and TRBJ2-7, with 7 bases that match TRBD2. CDR1 is SGHRS, CDR2 YFSETQ, per germline. After removal of 4 bases from V and 3 bases from J, the junction contained 13 bases not matched to a gene. This CDR3 has 16 amino acids. CDR3: CASSRGGSPTFYEQYF. CDR3 coding DNA: TGCGCCAGCAGCCGGGGCGGGAGCCCGACCTTCTACGAGCAGTACTTC.

This clonotype was counted ten times or more. This rearrangement joins TRBV2 to TRBJ2-1; 16 nucleotides line up with TRBD2. Germline trimming cut 5 bases from V and 0 bases from J; bases unmatched to any gene: 7. Germline V gene data show CDR1 as SNHLY and CDR2 as FYNNEI. CDR3 length equals 19 residues. The CDR3 spells CASSPGLAGGPGSYNEQFF. The DNA for the CDR3 is TGTGCCAGCAGTCCGGGACTAGCGGGGGGGCCCGGCTCCTACAATGAGCAGTTCTTC.

This clonotype appeared many times. This rearrangement joins TRBV21-1 to TRBJ1-6; TRBD1, as called in the table, went unchecked against the DNA. TRBV21-1 is recorded as a pseudogene. The CDR3 has 15 amino acids. The CDR3 DNA is TGTGCCAGCCCCAGGGGGCAAACCTATAATTCACCCCTCCACTTT. This codes for CASPRGQTYNSPLHF.

Many counts were recorded for this clonotype. The CDR3 bases are TGTGCCAGCAGTTTCCCCTATCGTGGTAACTATGGCTACACCTTC. This sequence encodes CASSFPYRGNYGYTF. The gene calls are TRBV28 and TRBJ1-2; no reliable D call. CDR1 and CDR2 from the germline V gene are MDHEN and SYDVKM. The V and J ends lost 3 bases and 1 base respectively, with 12 bases between them. The CDR3 totals 15 residues.

The table lists this clonotype with a few counts. The chain carries TRBV28 and TRBJ2-7; no definite D call. Trimming took off 2 bases at V and 2 bases at J, with 7 bases between the two ends. CDR1 MDHEN and CDR2 SYDVKM come from the germline V gene. The CDR3 has 13 residues. CDR3: CASSLSLTYEQYF. CDR3 nucleotide sequence: TGTGCCAGCAGTTTAAGTCTAACCTACGAGCAGTACTTC.

This rearrangement joins TRBV13 to TRBJ2-2, with 7 positions matching TRBD2. V was pared by 4 bases and J by 7 bases, with 9 bases of the junction left unmatched. The CDR3 length is 15 residues. CDR1 and CDR2 from the germline V gene are PRHDT and FYEKMQ (reference sequence). CDR3 sequence reads: CASSSRLASNGELFF. The CDR3, as DNA: TGTGCCAGCAGCTCAAGACTAGCCTCTAACGGGGAGCTGTTTTTT.

The rearrangement joins TRBV20-1 to TRBJ2-7, with D possibly being TRBD1 or TRBD2 (5 bases each). This CDR3 comprises 13 residues. Germline-derived CDR1 and CDR2 are DFQATT and SNEGSKA (reference sequence). V gave up 0 bases and J gave up 4 bases, with 10 bases separating them. CDR3 amino acids: CSARDGTLYEQYF. The CDR3 DNA reads as TGCAGTGCTAGAGATGGGACCCTATACGAGCAGTACTTC.

Worth noting for this clonotype: A far more abundant clone sits one base away, making this likely a read error. This chain uses TRBV6-5 with TRBJ1-1; D is unresolved. Per the germline V gene, CDR1 is MNHEY and CDR2 is SVGAGI. There are 12 residues in the CDR3. In nucleotides, the CDR3 is TGTGCCATCAGTTACCCCGGCACTGAAGCTTTCTTT. Residues: CAISYPGTEAFF.

This chain uses TRBV7-9 with TRBJ2-1; 10 bases are a match to TRBD2. From germline, CDR1 is SEHNR and CDR2 FQNEAQ (reference sequence). The CDR3 consists of 14 residues. Trimming at V came to 5 bases and at J to 4 bases, leaving 2 bases not matched to a gene. The CDR3 coding sequence is TGTGCCAGCAGCACTAGCGGGGTTTACAATGAGCAGTTCTTC. Amino acids: CASSTSGVYNEQFF.

This clonotype was counted ten times or more. The rearrangement joins TRBV3-1 to TRBJ2-5; tentative D call: TRBD1 (5 bases). CDR3 size: 13 residues. Germline V lookup: CDR1 LGHDT, CDR2 YNNKEL (reference sequence). Trimming left V 0 bases short and J 4 bases short, with 6 bases between. Here the CDR3 reads CASSQDGAETQYF. In DNA form, the CDR3 reads TGTGCCAGCAGCCAAGATGGGGCAGAGACCCAGTACTTC.